Given below is one TCR beta chain in context. Its binding antigen is unknown. Base qualities are not recorded, but no much larger clone differs from it by a single base. Patients with autoimmune disease history or receiving systemic immunosuppression were excluded from the trial. Peripheral blood for TCR sequencing was collected from all dose cohorts at baseline, on cycle 4 day 1, and on cycle 7 day 1. Samples were obtained from an open-label, multicenter, first-in-human phase I dose-escalation trial of ivuxolimab. The trial enrolled adults with locally advanced or metastatic head and neck squamous cell, hepatocellular, melanoma or renal cell carcinoma. Before TCR sequencing, CD4+ T cells and CD8+ T cells were sorted from peripheral blood as separate populations. The CDR3 sequence holds 13 residues, the cysteine and phenylalanine included. The only DNA kept is the CDR3, 39 bases in frame from the first base. V is clipped by 5 bases and J by 4 bases, and the sequence between their germline boundaries is 8 bases long. Taken from the germline V gene (reference sequence), the CDR1 and CDR2 loops are WNHNN and SYGVQD.

The sample is drawn from a study of OX40 agonist ivuxolimab in advanced cancers. As for the study more broadly: Ivuxolimab was a fully human IgG2 agonistic monoclonal antibody targeting the costimulatory receptor OX40 (CD134). Intravenous ivuxolimab was administered to patients every 2 weeks at six dose levels: 0.01, 0.1, 0.3, 1.5, 3 and 10 mg/kg. Of the roughly 54 patients in dose escalation, about 20 had hepatocellular carcinoma, about 15 had melanoma, 9 had renal cell carcinoma and 9 had head and neck cancer. The dose-escalation cohort was 82.7% male with a mean age of approximately 59 years, ranging from roughly 23 to 79. Patients were allowed to have had prior anti-PD-1, anti-PD-L1 or anti-CTLA-4 therapy, and around 40% of the dose-escalation patients had previously received checkpoint inhibitors. Three dose-escalation patients achieved partial responses, one with hepatocellular carcinoma and two with cutaneous melanoma. The purpose of peripheral TCRbeta sequencing was to test whether ivuxolimab changed TCR sequence diversity and led to clonal T-cell expansion. The paper reports the monotherapy dose-escalation portion (N ≈ 50 patients) of the phase I ivuxolimab trial.

Genomic DNA was isolated from the sorted cells so that the TCRbeta CDR3 region could be sequenced. The immunoSEQ Assay was used to sequence the TCRbeta CDR3 regions. As stored in TCRdb, this immuneACCESS dataset retains in-frame rearrangements with V and J assigned. A fraction of the clones does not appear; measured against another copy, unresolved V genes explain less than half of the discrepancy, and the remainder lacks a known reason. The sample table shows more than 55,000 clones, and roughly 82% are seen once. The ten largest account for around 3.6% of the sample. Study-wide conclusions, independent of this receptor: Partial responders in the 0.1-3.0 mg/kg groups had among the lowest normalized peripheral clonal expansion, especially among CD8+ T cells. Clonal expansion of both CD4+ and CD8+ blood T cells was observed from baseline to week 6 at doses 0.1 to 3.0 mg/kg. After ivuxolimab, CD8+ T cells had more expanded clones than CD4+ T cells on average. The antigen specificity of the peripheral T cells that underwent clonal expansion was not determined. Low levels of normalized T-cell clonal expansion were also seen in some patients who did not respond.

The rearrangement combines TRBV10-1 with TRBJ2-2, with no reliable assignment of the D segment. Sequences were derived from CD4+ or CD8+ T cells sorted from blood, sampled in a trial of the OX40 agonist ivuxolimab. The sequence came from an adult with an advanced solid tumor such as melanoma, head and neck, liver or kidney cancer. The nucleotides read TGCGCCAGCAGTCCCCTTGGCACCGGGGAGCTGTTTTTT. This yields the protein CASSPLGTGELFF.